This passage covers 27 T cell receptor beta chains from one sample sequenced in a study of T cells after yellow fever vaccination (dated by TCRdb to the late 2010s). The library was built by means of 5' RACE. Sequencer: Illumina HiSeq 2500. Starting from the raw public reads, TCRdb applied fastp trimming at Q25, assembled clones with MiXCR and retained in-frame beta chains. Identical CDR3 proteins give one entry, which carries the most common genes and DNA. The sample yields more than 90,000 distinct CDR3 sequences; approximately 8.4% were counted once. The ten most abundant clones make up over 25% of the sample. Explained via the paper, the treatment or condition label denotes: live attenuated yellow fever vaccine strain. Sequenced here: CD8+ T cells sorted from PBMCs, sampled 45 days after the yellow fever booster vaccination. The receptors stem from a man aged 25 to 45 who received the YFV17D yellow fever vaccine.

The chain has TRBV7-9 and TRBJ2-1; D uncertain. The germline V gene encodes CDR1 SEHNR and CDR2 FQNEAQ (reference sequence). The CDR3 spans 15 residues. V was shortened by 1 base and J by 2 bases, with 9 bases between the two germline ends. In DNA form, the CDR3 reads TGTGCCAGCAGCTTAGACTACGCAGCCTACAATGAGCAGTTCTTC. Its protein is CASSLDYAAYNEQFF.

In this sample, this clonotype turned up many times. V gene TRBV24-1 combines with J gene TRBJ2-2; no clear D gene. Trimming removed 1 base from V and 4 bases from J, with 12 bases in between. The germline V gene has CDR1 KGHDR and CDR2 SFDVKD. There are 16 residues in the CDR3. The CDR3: CATSDLGDPSTGELFF. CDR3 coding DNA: TGTGCCACCAGTGATTTAGGTGACCCCAGCACCGGGGAGCTGTTTTTT.

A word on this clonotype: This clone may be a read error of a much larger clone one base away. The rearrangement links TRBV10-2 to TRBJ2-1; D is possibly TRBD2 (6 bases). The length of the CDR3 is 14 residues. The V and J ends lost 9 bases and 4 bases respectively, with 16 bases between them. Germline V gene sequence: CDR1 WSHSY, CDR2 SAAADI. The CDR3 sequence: CASKATGSYNEQFF. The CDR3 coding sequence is TGCGCCAGTAAAGCTACCGGGAGTTACAATGAGCAGTTCTTC.

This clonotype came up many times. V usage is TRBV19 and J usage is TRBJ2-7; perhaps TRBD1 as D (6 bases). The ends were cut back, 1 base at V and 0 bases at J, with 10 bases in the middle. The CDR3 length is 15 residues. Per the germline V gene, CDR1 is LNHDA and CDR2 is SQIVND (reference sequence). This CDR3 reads CASSIVTDSSYEQYF. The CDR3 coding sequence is TGTGCCAGTAGTATAGTCACGGACAGCTCCTACGAGCAGTACTTC.

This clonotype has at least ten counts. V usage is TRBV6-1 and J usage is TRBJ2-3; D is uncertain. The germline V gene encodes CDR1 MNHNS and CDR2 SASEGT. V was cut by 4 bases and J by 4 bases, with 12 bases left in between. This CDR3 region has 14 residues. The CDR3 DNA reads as TGTGCCAGCAGTGCAGATGGCTACGCAGATACGCAGTATTTT. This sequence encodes CASSADGYADTQYF.

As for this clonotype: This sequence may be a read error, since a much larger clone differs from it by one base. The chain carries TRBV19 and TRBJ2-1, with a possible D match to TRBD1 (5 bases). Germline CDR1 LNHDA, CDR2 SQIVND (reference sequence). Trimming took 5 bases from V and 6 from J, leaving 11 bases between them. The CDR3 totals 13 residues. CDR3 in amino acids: CASSRTYSNEQFF. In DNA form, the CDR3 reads TGTGCCAGTAGTCGGACATACTCCAATGAGCAGTTCTTC.

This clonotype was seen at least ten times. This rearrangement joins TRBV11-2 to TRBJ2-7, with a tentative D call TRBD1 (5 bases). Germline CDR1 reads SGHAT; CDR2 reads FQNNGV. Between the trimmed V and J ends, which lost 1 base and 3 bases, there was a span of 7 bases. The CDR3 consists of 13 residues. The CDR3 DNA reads TGTGCCAGCAGCTTAGGGACATTCTACGAGCAGTACTTC. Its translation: CASSLGTFYEQYF.

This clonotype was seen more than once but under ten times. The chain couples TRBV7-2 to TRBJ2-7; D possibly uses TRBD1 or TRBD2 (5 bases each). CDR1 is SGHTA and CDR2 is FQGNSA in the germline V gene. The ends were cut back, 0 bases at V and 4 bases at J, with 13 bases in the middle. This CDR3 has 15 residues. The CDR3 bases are TGTGCCAGCAGCTTAGCGGGCAGGGACGGGTACGAGCAGTACTTC. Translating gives CASSLAGRDGYEQYF.

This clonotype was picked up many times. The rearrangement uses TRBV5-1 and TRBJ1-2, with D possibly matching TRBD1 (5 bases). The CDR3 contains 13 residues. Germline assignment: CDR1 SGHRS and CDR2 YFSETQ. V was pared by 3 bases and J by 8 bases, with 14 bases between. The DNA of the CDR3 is TGCGCCAGCAGCTCGGAGGGGATGTTAGGCTACACCTTC. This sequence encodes CASSSEGMLGYTF.

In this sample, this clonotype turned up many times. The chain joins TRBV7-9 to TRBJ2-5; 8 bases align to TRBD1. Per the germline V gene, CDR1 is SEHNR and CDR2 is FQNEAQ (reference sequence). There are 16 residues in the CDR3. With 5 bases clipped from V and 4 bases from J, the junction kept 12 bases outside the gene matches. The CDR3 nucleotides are TGTGCCAGCAGCCCCCAGGAGCAGGGGGCTATAGAGACCCAGTACTTC. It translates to CASSPQEQGAIETQYF.

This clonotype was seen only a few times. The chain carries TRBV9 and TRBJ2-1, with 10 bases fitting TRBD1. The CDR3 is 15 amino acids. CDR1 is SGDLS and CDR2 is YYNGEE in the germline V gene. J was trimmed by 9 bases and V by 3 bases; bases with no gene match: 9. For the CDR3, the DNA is TGTGCCAGCAGCGCCCCCGGACAGGGGGAAGGTGAGCAGTTCTTC. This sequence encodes CASSAPGQGEGEQFF.

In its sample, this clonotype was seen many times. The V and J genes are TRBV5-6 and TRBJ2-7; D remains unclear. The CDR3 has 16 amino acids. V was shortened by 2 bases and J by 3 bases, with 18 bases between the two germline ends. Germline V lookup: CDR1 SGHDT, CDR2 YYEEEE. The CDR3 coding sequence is TGTGCCAGCAGCTTCAGGCGGTGGGAAAAAAACTACGAGCAGTACTTC. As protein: CASSFRRWEKNYEQYF.

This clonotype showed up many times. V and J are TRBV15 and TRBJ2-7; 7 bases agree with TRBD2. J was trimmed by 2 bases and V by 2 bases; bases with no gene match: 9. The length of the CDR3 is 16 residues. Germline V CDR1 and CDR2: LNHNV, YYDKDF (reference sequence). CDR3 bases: TGTGCCACCAGCAGATCCACTAGCGCCTTACCCTACGAGCAGTACTTC. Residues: CATSRSTSALPYEQYF.

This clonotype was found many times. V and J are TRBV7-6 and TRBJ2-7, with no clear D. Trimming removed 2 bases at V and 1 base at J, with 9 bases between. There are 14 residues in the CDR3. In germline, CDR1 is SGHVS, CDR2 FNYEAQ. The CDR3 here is CASSLNDQSYEQYF. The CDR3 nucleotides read TGTGCCAGCAGCTTAAACGATCAGTCCTACGAGCAGTACTTC.

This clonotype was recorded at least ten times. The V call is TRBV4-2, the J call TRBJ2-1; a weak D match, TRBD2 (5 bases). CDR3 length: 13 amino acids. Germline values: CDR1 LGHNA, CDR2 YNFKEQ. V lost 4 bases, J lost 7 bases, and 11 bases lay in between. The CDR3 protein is CASSRDGGNEQFF. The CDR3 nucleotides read TGTGCCAGCAGCCGAGACGGCGGGAATGAGCAGTTCTTC.

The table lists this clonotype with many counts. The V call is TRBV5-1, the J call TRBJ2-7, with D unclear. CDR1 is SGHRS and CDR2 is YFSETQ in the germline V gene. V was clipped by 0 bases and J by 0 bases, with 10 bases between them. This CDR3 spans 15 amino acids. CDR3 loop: CASSLDPSLSYEQYF. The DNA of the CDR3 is TGCGCCAGCAGCTTGGATCCGTCCCTCTCCTACGAGCAGTACTTC.

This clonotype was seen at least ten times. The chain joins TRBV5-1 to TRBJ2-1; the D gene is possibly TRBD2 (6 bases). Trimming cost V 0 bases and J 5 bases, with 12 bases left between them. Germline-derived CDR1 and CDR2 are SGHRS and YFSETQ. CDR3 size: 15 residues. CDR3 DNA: TGCGCCAGCAGCTTGGCGGACTACACTAACAATGAGCAGTTCTTC. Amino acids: CASSLADYTNNEQFF.

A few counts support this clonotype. The CDR3 bases are TGTGCCAGCAGCTTAGGTTTTTCTCTAGCGGAACCATCCTACAATGAGCAGTTCTTC. Protein sequence: CASSLGFSLAEPSYNEQFF. The chain combines TRBV7-8 with TRBJ2-1; 7 nucleotides align to TRBD2. This CDR3 is 19 amino acids long. The ends lost 1 base at V and 1 base at J; junction bases unmatched: 13. The germline gives CDR1 SGHVS, CDR2 FQNEAQ.

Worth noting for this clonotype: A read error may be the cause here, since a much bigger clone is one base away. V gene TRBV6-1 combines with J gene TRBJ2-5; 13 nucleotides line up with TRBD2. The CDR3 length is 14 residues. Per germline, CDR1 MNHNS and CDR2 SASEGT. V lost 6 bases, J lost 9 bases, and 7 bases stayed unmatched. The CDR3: CASSRTSGRVPQYF. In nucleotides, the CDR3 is TGTGCCAGCAGCCGGACTAGCGGGAGAGTTCCCCAGTACTTC.

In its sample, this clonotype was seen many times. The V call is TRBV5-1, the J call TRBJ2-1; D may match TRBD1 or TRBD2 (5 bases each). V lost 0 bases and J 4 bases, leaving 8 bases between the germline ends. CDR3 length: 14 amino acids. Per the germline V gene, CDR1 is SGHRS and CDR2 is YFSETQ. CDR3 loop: CASSLGDGYNEQFF. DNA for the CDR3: TGCGCCAGCAGCTTGGGGGACGGGTACAATGAGCAGTTCTTC. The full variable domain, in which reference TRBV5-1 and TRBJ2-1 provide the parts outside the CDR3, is KAGVTQTPRYLIKTRGQQVTLSCSPISGHRSVSWYQQTPGQGLQFLFEYFSETQRNKGNFPGRFSGRQFSNSRSEMNVSTLELGDSALYLCASSLGDGYNEQFFGPGTRLTVL.

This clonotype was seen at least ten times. For the CDR3, the DNA is TGTGCCAGCAGTCCCCATGGTAGCGGGAGTTCCGAGCAGTACTTC. It codes for CASSPHGSGSSEQYF. This sequence joins TRBV27 and TRBJ2-7; 9 bases are a match to TRBD2. V lost 5 bases, J lost 6 bases, and 11 bases stayed unmatched. Germline V CDR1 and CDR2: MNHEY, SMNVEV (reference sequence). The CDR3 consists of 15 residues.

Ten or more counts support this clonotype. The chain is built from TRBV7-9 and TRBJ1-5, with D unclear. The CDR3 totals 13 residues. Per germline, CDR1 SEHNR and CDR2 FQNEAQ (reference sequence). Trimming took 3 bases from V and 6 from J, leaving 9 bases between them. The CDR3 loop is CASSLGVGQPQHF. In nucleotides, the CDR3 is TGTGCCAGCAGCTTGGGCGTTGGTCAGCCCCAGCATTTT.

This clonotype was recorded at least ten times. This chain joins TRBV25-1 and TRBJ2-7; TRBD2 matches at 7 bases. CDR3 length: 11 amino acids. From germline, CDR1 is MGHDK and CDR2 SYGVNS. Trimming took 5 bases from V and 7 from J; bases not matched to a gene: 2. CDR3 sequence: CASSPGGEQYF. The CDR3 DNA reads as TGTGCCAGCAGTCCCGGGGGGGAGCAGTACTTC.

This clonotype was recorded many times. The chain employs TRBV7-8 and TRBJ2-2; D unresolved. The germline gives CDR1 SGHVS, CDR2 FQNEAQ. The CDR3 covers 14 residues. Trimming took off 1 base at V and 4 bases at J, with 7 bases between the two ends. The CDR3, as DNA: TGTGCCAGCAGCTTAGGCCTAACCACCGGGGAGCTGTTTTTT. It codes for CASSLGLTTGELFF.

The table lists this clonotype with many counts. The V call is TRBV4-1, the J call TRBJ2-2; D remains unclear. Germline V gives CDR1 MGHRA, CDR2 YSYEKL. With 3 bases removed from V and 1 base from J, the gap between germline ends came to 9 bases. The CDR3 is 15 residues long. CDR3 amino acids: CASSQPTENTGELFF. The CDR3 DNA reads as TGCGCCAGCAGCCAGCCTACAGAGAACACCGGGGAGCTGTTTTTT.

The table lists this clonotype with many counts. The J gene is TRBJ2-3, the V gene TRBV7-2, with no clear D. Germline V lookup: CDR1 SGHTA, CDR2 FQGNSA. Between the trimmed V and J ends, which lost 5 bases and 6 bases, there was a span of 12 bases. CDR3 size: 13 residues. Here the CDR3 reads CASSLPYEDTQYF. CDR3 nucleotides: TGTGCCAGCAGCCTCCCCTACGAGGATACGCAGTATTTT.

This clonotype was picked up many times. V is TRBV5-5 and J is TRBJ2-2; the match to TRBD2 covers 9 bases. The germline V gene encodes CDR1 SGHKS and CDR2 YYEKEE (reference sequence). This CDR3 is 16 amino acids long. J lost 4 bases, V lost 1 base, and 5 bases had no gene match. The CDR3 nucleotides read TGTGCCAGCAGCTTGAGACTAGCGGACCCCACCGGGGAGCTGTTTTTT. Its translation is CASSLRLADPTGELFF.